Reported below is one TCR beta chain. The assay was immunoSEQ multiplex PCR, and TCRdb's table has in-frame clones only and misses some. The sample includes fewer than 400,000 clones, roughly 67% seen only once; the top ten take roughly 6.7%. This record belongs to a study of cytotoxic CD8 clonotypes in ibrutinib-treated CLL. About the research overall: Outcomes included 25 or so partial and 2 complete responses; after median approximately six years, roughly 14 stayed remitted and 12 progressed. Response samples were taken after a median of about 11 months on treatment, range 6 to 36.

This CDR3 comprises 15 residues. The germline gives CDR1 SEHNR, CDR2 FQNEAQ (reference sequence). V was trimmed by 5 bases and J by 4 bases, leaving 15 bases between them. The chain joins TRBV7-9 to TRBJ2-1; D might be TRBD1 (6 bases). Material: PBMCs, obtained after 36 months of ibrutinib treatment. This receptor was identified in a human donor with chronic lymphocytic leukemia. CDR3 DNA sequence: TGTGCCAGCAGCGCCCCGGGACACTTATACAATGAGCAGTTCTTC. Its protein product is CASSAPGHLYNEQFF. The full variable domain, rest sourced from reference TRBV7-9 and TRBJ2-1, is DTGVSQNPRHKITKRGQNVTFRCDPISEHNRLYWYRQTLGQGPEFLTYFQNEAQLEKSRLLSDRFSAERPKGSFSTLEIQRTEQGDSAMYLCASSAPGHLYNEQFFGPGTRLTVL.